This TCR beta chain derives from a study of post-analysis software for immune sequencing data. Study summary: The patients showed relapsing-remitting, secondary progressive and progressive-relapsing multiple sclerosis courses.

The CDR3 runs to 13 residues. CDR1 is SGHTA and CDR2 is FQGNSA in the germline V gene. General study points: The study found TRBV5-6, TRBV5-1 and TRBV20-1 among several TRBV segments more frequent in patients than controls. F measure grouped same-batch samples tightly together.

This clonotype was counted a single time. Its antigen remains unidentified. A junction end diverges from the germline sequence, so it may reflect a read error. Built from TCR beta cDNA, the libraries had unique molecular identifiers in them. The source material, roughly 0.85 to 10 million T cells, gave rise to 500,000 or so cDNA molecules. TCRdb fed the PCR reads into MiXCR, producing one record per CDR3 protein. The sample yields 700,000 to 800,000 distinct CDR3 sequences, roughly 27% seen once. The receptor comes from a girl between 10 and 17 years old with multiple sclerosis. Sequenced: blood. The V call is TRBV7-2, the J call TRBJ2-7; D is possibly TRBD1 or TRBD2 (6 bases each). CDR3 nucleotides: TGTGTCAGCAGCTTATATCGGGGGCAGATGCAGTACTTC. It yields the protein CVSSLYRGQMQYF.